Following are 13 T cell receptor beta chains from one sample sequenced in a study of blood T cell repertoires in COVID-19. Using immunoSEQ multiplex PCR, the repertoire was profiled, and TCRdb retains in-frame clones only, with some absent. The table has tens of thousands of clones, 88% seen once. The specimen sequenced was peripheral blood. Source of these receptors: a human donor in a cohort sampled during active COVID-19.

V is TRBV5-1 and J is TRBJ2-4; D perhaps matches TRBD2 (5 bases). The CDR3 runs to 15 residues. Germline V lookup: CDR1 SGHRS, CDR2 YFSETQ. V was cut by 0 bases and J by 6 bases, with 13 bases left in between. CDR3 residues: CASSLVAAAGNIQYF. CDR3 coding DNA: TGCGCCAGCAGCTTGGTTGCGGCGGCGGGAAACATTCAGTACTTC.

The chain employs TRBV7-2 and TRBJ2-7, with 8 bases matching TRBD2. This CDR3 is 17 amino acids long. V gave up 4 bases and J gave up 0 bases; unmatched junction bases: 11. Germline loops: CDR1 SGHTA, CDR2 FQGNSA. CDR3 region: CASSYKRPGLGSYEQYF. The CDR3 nucleotides are TGTGCCAGCAGCTACAAACGACCGGGACTAGGCTCCTACGAGCAGTACTTC.

This chain uses TRBV5-6 with TRBJ1-2, with a possible D match to TRBD1 (6 bases). CDR3 size: 15 residues. CDR1 is SGHDT, CDR2 YYEEEE, per germline. With 9 bases removed from V and 2 bases from J, the gap between germline ends came to 20 bases. The CDR3: CATPGPQGSNYGYTF. The CDR3 DNA is TGTGCCACCCCGGGGCCGCAGGGGAGCAACTATGGCTACACCTTC.

The chain employs TRBV29-1 and TRBJ1-1; 8 positions match TRBD1. From germline, CDR1 is SQVTM and CDR2 ANQGSEA. The CDR3 totals 13 residues. Trimming cost V 3 bases and J 1 base; bases outside gene matches: 1. The CDR3 nucleotides are TGCAGCGTTGACAGGGGGCGGAACACTGAAGCTTTCTTT. Its protein product is CSVDRGRNTEAFF.

V and J are TRBV7-9 and TRBJ1-1; 7 positions match TRBD1. The CDR3 extends over 18 amino acids. Germline CDR1 SEHNR, CDR2 FQNEAQ (reference sequence). With 1 base clipped from V and 7 bases from J, the junction kept 18 bases outside the gene matches. The CDR3 region has the DNA TGTGCCAGCAGCTTAGGGGTGGCAGGGGGAAAATTGGACATTGAAGCTTTCTTT. Translating gives CASSLGVAGGKLDIEAFF.

The V and J genes are TRBV6-6 and TRBJ1-4, with 9 nucleotides matching TRBD1. J lost 8 bases, V lost 6 bases, and 4 bases had no gene match. This CDR3 is built from 13 residues. Per germline, CDR1 MNHNY and CDR2 SVGAGI (reference sequence). Here the CDR3 DNA reads TGTGCCAGCAGGGGACAGGGATGGGAAAAACTGTTTTTT. Amino acid sequence: CASRGQGWEKLFF.

The chain links TRBV2 to TRBJ2-1; D not resolved. CDR3 size: 12 residues. V was shortened by 0 bases and J by 7 bases, with 4 bases between the two germline ends. CDR1 and CDR2 (germline): SNHLY, FYNNEI. Here the CDR3 DNA reads TGTGCCAGCAGTGAAGCCGGGAATGAGCAGTTCTTC. As protein: CASSEAGNEQFF.

The chain has TRBV7-2 and TRBJ2-2; 12 bases match TRBD2. The CDR3 is made up of 16 amino acids. Per the germline V gene, CDR1 is SGHTA and CDR2 is FQGNSA. The V gene end was trimmed by 6 bases and the J gene end by 4 bases; junction bases not matched to a gene: 6. CDR3 in amino acids: CASRPTSGRTTGELFF. The CDR3 coding sequence is TGTGCCAGCAGACCAACTAGCGGGAGGACCACCGGGGAGCTGTTTTTT.

V usage is TRBV4-2 and J usage is TRBJ2-1; TRBD1 matches 9 bases. CDR1 and CDR2 from the germline V gene are LGHNA and YNFKEQ. CDR3 length equals 15 residues. V trimming: 1 base; J trimming: 6 bases; junction bases outside the gene matches: 4. The CDR3: CASSQVGTGINEQFF. CDR3 in DNA: TGTGCCAGCAGCCAAGTTGGGACAGGGATCAATGAGCAGTTCTTC.

This clone was counted between two and nine times. This chain joins TRBV11-2 and TRBJ2-1; D may be TRBD1 (6 bases). This CDR3 has 17 amino acids. CDR1 and CDR2 from the germline V gene are SGHAT and FQNNGV. V lost 5 bases to trimming and J lost 6 bases, with 23 bases between them. Here the CDR3 DNA reads TGTGCCAGCAGCACCCACCAGGGGACACCAGCGCGCAATGAGCAGTTCTTC. Its translation is CASSTHQGTPARNEQFF.

The V and J genes are TRBV7-6 and TRBJ2-7, with TRBD2 matching 10 bases. CDR3 length: 16 amino acids. V shed 5 bases and J 2 bases; nucleotides not matched to a gene: 9. The germline V gene has CDR1 SGHVS and CDR2 FNYEAQ. In nucleotides, the CDR3 is TGTGCCAGCAGCCTCTTAGCGGGAGGTTCCACCTACGAGCAGTACTTC. Protein sequence: CASSLLAGGSTYEQYF.

The chain combines TRBV5-6 with TRBJ1-2; 11 positions agree with TRBD1. The CDR3 length is 14 residues. Germline CDR1 and CDR2: SGHDT and YYEEEE. The V gene end was trimmed by 5 bases and the J gene end by 7 bases; junction bases not matched to a gene: 7. The CDR3 region has the DNA TGTGCCAGCAGATACCGGACAGGGGGCGGTGGCTACACCTTC. Its protein is CASRYRTGGGGYTF.

This chain uses TRBV7-2 with TRBJ2-3; D call uncertain. The germline V and J ends were trimmed by 2 bases and 0 bases, with 6 bases remaining between them. The CDR3 is 14 amino acids. Per the germline V gene, CDR1 is SGHTA and CDR2 is FQGNSA. This CDR3 is CASSLSVSTDTQYF. CDR3 nucleotide sequence: TGTGCCAGCAGCTTATCAGTCAGCACAGATACGCAGTATTTT. Filled out from reference TRBV7-2 and TRBJ2-3, the complete variable domain reads GAGVSQSPSNKVTEKGKDVELRCDPISGHTALYWYRQSLGQGLEFLIYFQGNSAPDKSGLPSDRFSAERTGGSVSTLTIQRTQQEDSAVYLCASSLSVSTDTQYFGPGTRLTVL.